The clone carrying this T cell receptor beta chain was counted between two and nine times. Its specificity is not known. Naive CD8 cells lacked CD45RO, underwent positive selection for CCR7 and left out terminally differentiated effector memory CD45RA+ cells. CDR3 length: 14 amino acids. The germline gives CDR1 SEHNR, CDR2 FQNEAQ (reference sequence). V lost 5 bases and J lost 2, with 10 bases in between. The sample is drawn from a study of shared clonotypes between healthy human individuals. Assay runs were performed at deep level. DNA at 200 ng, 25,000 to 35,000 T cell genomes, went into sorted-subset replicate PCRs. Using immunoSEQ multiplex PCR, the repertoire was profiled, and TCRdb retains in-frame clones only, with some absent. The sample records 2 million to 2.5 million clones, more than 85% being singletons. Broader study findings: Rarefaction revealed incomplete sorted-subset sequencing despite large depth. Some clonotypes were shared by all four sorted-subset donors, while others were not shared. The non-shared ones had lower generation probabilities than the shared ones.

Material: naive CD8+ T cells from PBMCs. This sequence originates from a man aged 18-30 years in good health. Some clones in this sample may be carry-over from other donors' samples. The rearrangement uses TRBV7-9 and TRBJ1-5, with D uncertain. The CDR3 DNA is TGTGCCAGCAGCGGAGGCGGGCGCAATCAGCCCCAGCATTTT. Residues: CASSGGGRNQPQHF.